One T cell receptor (beta chain) is described in this entry. This sample is part of a study of untreated major depressive disorder. The CDR3 contains 16 residues. V shed 3 bases, J shed 5 bases, and the junction held 11 bases outside the gene matches. Per germline, CDR1 GTSNPN and CDR2 SVGIG (reference sequence). The data were produced by immunoSEQ multiplex PCR, yet TCRdb's version contains in-frame clones alone and is incomplete. The sample contains tens of thousands of clones, roughly 86% of which appear only once. Blood, about 31 ml, was drawn into EDTA tubes. Sequenced sample: CD4+ T cells from PBMCs. The receptor was derived from a young woman in good health. This sequence joins TRBV30 and TRBJ1-4, with 8 bases aligning to TRBD1. In nucleotides, the CDR3 is TGTGCCTGGAGGGTGGGGCAGGGGGCCGGAAATGAAAAACTGTTTTTT. Protein: CAWRVGQGAGNEKLFF.